The 18 T cell receptor beta chains below were found in one sample sequenced in a study of T-cell reconstitution after alpha-beta-depleted transplantation in children. The TCRbeta library incorporated unique molecular identifiers. One entry per CDR3 protein results from TCRdb running MiXCR on the PCR reads. The repertoire holds approximately 1,000,000 distinct CDR3 sequences, with about 29% as singletons. This material consisted of PBMCs, mostly from graft donor cells, taken 360 days after TCRalphabeta/CD19-depleted stem cell transplant. The receptors here all came from a boy under two years old who had a stem cell transplant for SCID, so the T cells may come from the graft donor.

This chain connects TRBV7-2 to TRBJ2-7; D is perhaps TRBD1 or TRBD2 (6 bases each). CDR1 and CDR2 from the germline V gene are SGHTA and FQGNSA. CDR3 length: 15 amino acids. Trimming took off 2 bases at V and 2 bases at J, with 13 bases between the two ends. The CDR3 bases are TGTGCCAGCAGCTTATTTCCGGGGGACACCTACGAGCAGTACTTC. It encodes CASSLFPGDTYEQYF.

In its sample, this clonotype was seen a few times. V gene TRBV20-1 combines with J gene TRBJ2-5; the D gene is possibly TRBD1 (6 bases). V dropped 4 bases and J dropped 2 bases, with 11 bases sitting between them. This CDR3 contains 13 residues. Germline V gene data show CDR1 as DFQATT and CDR2 as SNEGSKA (reference sequence). CDR3 nucleotides: TGCAGTGCTATTTACGACAGGCAAGAGACCCAGTACTTC. This codes for CSAIYDRQETQYF.

This clonotype was seen only once. V usage is TRBV5-5 and J usage is TRBJ1-6; 7 bases align to TRBD1. The V and J ends lost 1 base and 6 bases, in that order; junction bases with no gene match: 4. There are 15 residues in the CDR3. Germline loops: CDR1 SGHKS, CDR2 YYEKEE (reference sequence). CDR3 sequence reads: CASSLRGLGNSPLHF. CDR3 nucleotide sequence: TGTGCCAGCAGCTTGAGGGGGCTTGGTAATTCACCCCTCCACTTT.

This clonotype was seen a few times. The V and J genes are TRBV20-1 and TRBJ2-7; 7 bases line up with TRBD2. V lost 6 bases, J lost 3 bases, and 11 bases stayed unmatched. The CDR3 loop spans 14 amino acids. Germline V lookup: CDR1 DFQATT, CDR2 SNEGSKA (reference sequence). CDR3 loop: CSAGGRGPNYEQYF. The CDR3 DNA reads TGCAGTGCGGGGGGGAGGGGACCAAACTACGAGCAGTACTTC.

The CDR3 loop is CASSREGAGWEQYF. The CDR3 coding sequence is TGTGCCAGCAGTCGGGAGGGGGCTGGCTGGGAGCAGTACTTC. This sequence joins TRBV12-3 or TRBV12-4 and TRBJ2-7; the D gene is possibly TRBD2 (8 bases). The CDR3 loop spans 14 amino acids. V was clipped by 5 bases and J by 7 bases, with 18 bases between them.

This clonotype was recorded a few times. The chain joins TRBV9 to TRBJ2-5; TRBD2 matches at 13 bases. The CDR3 runs 19 residues. The ends lost 4 bases at V and 3 bases at J; junction bases unmatched: 15. CDR1 and CDR2 from the germline V gene are SGDLS and YYNGEE. The CDR3: CASSLGGPGLAGPKETQYF. The CDR3 DNA reads TGTGCCAGCAGCTTAGGGGGACCGGGACTAGCGGGGCCAAAAGAGACCCAGTACTTC.

This chain joins TRBV4-1 and TRBJ2-3; 7 bases match TRBD2. The junction had 5 bases not matched to a gene; V was cut back by 1 base and J by 1 base. Germline lookup yields CDR1 MGHRA and CDR2 YSYEKL. This CDR3 is 16 amino acids long. CDR3 bases: TGCGCCAGCAGCCAAGCGGCGGGGGTGGGCACAGATACGCAGTATTTT. This encodes CASSQAAGVGTDTQYF.

This clonotype was observed a handful of times. The chain joins TRBV12-3 or TRBV12-4 to TRBJ1-1; D perhaps matches TRBD1 (5 bases). The CDR3 sequence is 13 residues long. Trimming left V 6 bases short and J 4 bases short, with 12 bases between. CDR3 coding DNA: TGTGCCAGCAGGGGCAGGGTGGGCACTGAAGCTTTCTTT. Translating gives CASRGRVGTEAFF.

The gene calls are TRBV20-1 and TRBJ1-4, with D possibly TRBD1 on 6 matching bases. CDR3 length equals 14 residues. The germline gives CDR1 DFQATT, CDR2 SNEGSKA (reference sequence). With 5 bases removed from V and 6 bases from J, the gap between germline ends came to 16 bases. In DNA, the CDR3 is TGCAGTGCTTCCCTCGGGACAAGGCATGAAAAACTGTTTTTT. As protein: CSASLGTRHEKLFF.

CDR3 protein: CATSDFQAEQFF. CDR3 in DNA: TGTGCCACCAGTGATTTCCAAGCAGAGCAGTTCTTC. The gene calls are TRBV24-1 and TRBJ2-1; D not resolved. Trimming cost V 1 base and J 10 bases, with 7 bases left between them. Germline loops: CDR1 KGHDR, CDR2 SFDVKD. This CDR3 is built from 12 residues.

J is TRBJ2-3 and V is TRBV20-1, with D possibly being TRBD1 (6 bases). V dropped 1 base and J dropped 3 bases, with 11 bases sitting between them. The CDR3 contains 14 residues. Germline V CDR1 and CDR2: DFQATT, SNEGSKA (reference sequence). The CDR3 protein is CSARGVRGTDTQYF. CDR3 nucleotide sequence: TGCAGTGCTAGAGGGGTTAGGGGGACAGATACGCAGTATTTT.

Written as DNA, the CDR3 is TGTGCCGCCTTTCGGACAGGCCCCACTGAAGCTTTCTTT. It encodes CAAFRTGPTEAFF. The V gene is TRBV30, the J gene TRBJ1-1; TRBD1 matches 7 bases. Looked up from germline, CDR1 is GTSNPN and CDR2 is SVGIG (reference sequence). V lost 8 bases, J lost 4 bases, and 10 bases stayed unmatched. The length of the CDR3 is 13 residues.

This clonotype was found a few times. The V call is TRBV20-1, the J call TRBJ1-2, with TRBD1 as a possible D gene (5 bases). Germline assignment: CDR1 DFQATT and CDR2 SNEGSKA (reference sequence). CDR3 length: 14 amino acids. V was clipped by 3 bases and J by 7 bases, with 18 bases between them. CDR3 region: CSASPLGGRSGYTF. CDR3 DNA: TGCAGTGCTAGCCCACTGGGGGGGAGGTCTGGCTACACCTTC.

This clonotype showed up just a few times. The chain links TRBV20-1 to TRBJ1-1, with unresolved D. This CDR3 comprises 14 residues. V was cut by 0 bases and J by 2 bases, with 10 bases left in between. Looked up from germline, CDR1 is DFQATT and CDR2 is SNEGSKA (reference sequence). The CDR3 spells CSARDLTANTEAFF. Here the CDR3 DNA reads TGCAGTGCTAGAGATCTCACAGCCAACACTGAAGCTTTCTTT.

V is TRBV11-2 and J is TRBJ1-5; TRBD1 might be the D (6 bases). The CDR3 is 15 residues long. The V end was cut by 5 bases, the J end by 4 bases, with 15 bases between. Germline CDR1 and CDR2: SGHAT and FQNNGV. Written as DNA, the CDR3 is TGTGCCAGCAGCCGTACTACAGGGTTAAATCAGCCCCAGCATTTT. It specifies CASSRTTGLNQPQHF. The whole variable domain, filled in from reference TRBV11-2 and TRBJ1-5, reads EAGVAQSPRYKIIEKRQSVAFWCNPISGHATLYWYQQILGQGPKLLIQFQNNGVVDDSQLPKDRFSAERLKGVDSTLKIQPAKLEDSAVYLCASSRTTGLNQPQHFGDGTRLSIL.

This clonotype was seen more than once but under ten times. The V call is TRBV7-6, the J call TRBJ1-1, with 9 bases lining up with TRBD1. The CDR3 spans 16 residues. Germline-derived CDR1 and CDR2 are SGHVS and FNYEAQ. V gave up 1 base and J gave up 4 bases; unmatched junction bases: 7. The CDR3 loop reads CASSLGTGTGFTEAFF. The CDR3 DNA is TGTGCCAGCAGCTTAGGAACCGGGACAGGGTTCACTGAAGCTTTCTTT.

This clonotype was observed a few times. The V gene is TRBV7-2, the J gene TRBJ2-7; D is undetermined. The CDR3 has 12 residues. The ends were cut back, 3 bases at V and 6 bases at J, with 9 bases in the middle. Germline V gene data show CDR1 as SGHTA and CDR2 as FQGNSA. The CDR3 DNA is TGTGCCAGCAGCTTCACTCTAGGCGAGCAGTACTTC. Translated: CASSFTLGEQYF.

This clonotype was counted a few times. In DNA, the CDR3 is TGTGCCAGCAGCATCCCTCAGGGAGGAGAGACCCAGTACTTC. Amino acids: CASSIPQGGETQYF. The V and J genes are TRBV2 and TRBJ2-5, with a possible D match to TRBD2 (6 bases). V lost 6 bases, J lost 4 bases, and 15 bases lay in between. Per germline, CDR1 SNHLY and CDR2 FYNNEI. The CDR3 length is 14 residues.